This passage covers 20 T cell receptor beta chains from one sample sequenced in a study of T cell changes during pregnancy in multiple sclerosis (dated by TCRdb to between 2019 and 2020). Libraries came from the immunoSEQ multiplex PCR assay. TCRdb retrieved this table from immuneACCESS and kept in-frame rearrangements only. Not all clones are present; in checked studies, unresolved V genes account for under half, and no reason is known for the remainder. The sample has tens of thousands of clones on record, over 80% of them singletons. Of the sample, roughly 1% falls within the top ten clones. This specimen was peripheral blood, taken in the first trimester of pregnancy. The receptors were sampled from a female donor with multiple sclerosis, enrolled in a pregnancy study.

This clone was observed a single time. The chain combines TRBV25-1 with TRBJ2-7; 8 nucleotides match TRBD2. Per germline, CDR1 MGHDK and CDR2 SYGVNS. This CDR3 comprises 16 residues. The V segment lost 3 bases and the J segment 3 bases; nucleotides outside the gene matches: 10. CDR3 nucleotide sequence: TGTGCCAGCAGTGATGACAGAGCGGGGGCCCGCTACGAGCAGTACTTC. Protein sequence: CASSDDRAGARYEQYF.

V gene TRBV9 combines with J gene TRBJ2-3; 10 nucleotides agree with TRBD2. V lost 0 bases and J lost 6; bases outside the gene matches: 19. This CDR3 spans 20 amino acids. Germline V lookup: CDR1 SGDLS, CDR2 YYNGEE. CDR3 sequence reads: CASSVGAAVRLAGARDTQYF. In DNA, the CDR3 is TGTGCCAGCAGCGTAGGTGCCGCAGTGCGCCTAGCGGGGGCAAGGGATACGCAGTATTTT.

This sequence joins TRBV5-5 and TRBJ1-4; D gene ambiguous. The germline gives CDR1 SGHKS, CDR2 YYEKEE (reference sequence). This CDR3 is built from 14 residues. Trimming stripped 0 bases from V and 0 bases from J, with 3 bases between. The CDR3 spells CASSLAATNEKLFF. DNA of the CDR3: TGTGCCAGCAGCTTGGCTGCAACTAATGAAAAACTGTTTTTT.

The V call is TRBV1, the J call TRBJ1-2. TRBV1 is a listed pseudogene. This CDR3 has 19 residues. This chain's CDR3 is CTSSLLVGNLPTRDYGYTF. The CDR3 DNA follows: TGCACCAGCAGCCTTTTGGTCGGGAACTTACCGACCAGAGATTATGGCTACACCTTC.

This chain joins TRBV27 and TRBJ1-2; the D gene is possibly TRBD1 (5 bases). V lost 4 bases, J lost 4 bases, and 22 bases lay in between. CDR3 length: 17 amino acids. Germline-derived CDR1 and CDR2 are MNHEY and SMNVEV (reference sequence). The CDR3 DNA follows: TGTGCCAGCAGTTCGAAACAGGTCCTAACCACAGGCTATGGCTACACCTTC. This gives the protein CASSSKQVLTTGYGYTF.

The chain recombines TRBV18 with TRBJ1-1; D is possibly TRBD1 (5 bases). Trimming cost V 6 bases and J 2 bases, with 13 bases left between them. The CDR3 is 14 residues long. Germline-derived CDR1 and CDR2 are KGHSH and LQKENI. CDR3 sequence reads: CASSPKTDNTEAFF. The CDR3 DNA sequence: TGTGCCAGCTCTCCTAAGACAGACAACACTGAAGCTTTCTTT.

The CDR3 protein is CASSSQGGTYNEQFF. The CDR3 region has the DNA TGTGCCAGCAGCTCTCAGGGGGGCACTTACAATGAGCAGTTCTTC. The rearrangement joins TRBV11-2 to TRBJ2-1, with TRBD1 as a possible D gene (7 bases). V was cut by 4 bases and J by 4 bases, with 14 bases left in between. CDR3 length equals 15 residues. Per the germline V gene, CDR1 is SGHAT and CDR2 is FQNNGV.

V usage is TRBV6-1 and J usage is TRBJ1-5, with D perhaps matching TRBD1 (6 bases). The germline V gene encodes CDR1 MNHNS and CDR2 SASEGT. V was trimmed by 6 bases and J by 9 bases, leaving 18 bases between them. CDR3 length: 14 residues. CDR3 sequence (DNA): TGTGCCAGCAGATCCCAGGGGCCGGTGTTGCCCCAGCATTTT. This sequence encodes CASRSQGPVLPQHF.

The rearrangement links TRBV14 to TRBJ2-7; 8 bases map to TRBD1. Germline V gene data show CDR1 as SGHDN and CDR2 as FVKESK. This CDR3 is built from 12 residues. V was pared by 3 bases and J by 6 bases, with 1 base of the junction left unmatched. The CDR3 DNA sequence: TGTGCCAGCAGCCAGACAGGGGTCGAGCAGTACTTC. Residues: CASSQTGVEQYF.

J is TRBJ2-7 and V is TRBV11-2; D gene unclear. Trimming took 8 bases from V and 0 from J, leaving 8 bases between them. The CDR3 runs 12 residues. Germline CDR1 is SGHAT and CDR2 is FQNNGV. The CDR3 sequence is CASAYSSYEQYF. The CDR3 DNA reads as TGTGCCAGCGCCTACAGCTCCTACGAGCAGTACTTC.

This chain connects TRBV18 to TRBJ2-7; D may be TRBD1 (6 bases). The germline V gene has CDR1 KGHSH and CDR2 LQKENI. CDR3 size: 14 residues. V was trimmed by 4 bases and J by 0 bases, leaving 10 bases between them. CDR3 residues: CASSRETGSYEQYF. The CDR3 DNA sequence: TGTGCCAGCTCACGCGAGACAGGCTCCTACGAGCAGTACTTC.

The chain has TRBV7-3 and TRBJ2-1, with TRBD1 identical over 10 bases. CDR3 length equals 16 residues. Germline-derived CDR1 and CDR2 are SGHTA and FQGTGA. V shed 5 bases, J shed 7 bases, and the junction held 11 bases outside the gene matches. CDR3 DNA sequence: TGTGCCAGCAGCGCCCAGACAGGGGGCACGGGGAATGAGCAGTTCTTC. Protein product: CASSAQTGGTGNEQFF. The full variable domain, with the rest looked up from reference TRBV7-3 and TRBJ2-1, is GAGVSQTPSNKVTEKGKYVELRCDPISGHTALYWYRQSLGQGPEFLIYFQGTGAADDSGLPNDRFFAVRPEGSVSTLKIQRTERGDSAVYLCASSAQTGGTGNEQFFGPGTRLTVL.

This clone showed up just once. CDR3 DNA sequence: TGTGCCAGCGGGCCACTCCAGAACACCGGGGAGCTGTTTTTT. Its translation is CASGPLQNTGELFF. This chain connects TRBV2 to TRBJ2-2; D not certain. Trimming cost V 8 bases and J 1 base, with 11 bases left between them. Looked up from germline, CDR1 is SNHLY and CDR2 is FYNNEI. This CDR3 is 14 amino acids long.

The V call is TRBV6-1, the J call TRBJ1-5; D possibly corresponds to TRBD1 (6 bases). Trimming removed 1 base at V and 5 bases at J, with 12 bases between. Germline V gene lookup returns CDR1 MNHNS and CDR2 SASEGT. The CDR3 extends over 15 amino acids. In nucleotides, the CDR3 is TGTGCCAGCAGTGAAGGGGCAGGGGTGCATCAGCCCCAGCATTTT. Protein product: CASSEGAGVHQPQHF.

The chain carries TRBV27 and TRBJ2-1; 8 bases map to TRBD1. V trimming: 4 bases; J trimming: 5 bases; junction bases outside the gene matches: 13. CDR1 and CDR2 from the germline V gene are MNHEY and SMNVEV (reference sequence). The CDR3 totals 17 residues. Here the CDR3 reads CASSSSSRTGSHNEQFF. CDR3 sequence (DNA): TGTGCCAGCAGTTCTTCCAGTCGGACAGGGTCACACAATGAGCAGTTCTTC.

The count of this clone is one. The CDR3 region is CASRSGDSYEQYF. The CDR3 DNA reads as TGTGCCAGTAGAAGCGGGGACTCCTACGAGCAGTACTTC. V is TRBV28 and J is TRBJ2-7; 7 nucleotides agree with TRBD2. Germline lookup yields CDR1 MDHEN and CDR2 SYDVKM. The CDR3 has 13 residues. Germline trimming cut 9 bases from V and 0 bases from J; bases unmatched to any gene: 5.

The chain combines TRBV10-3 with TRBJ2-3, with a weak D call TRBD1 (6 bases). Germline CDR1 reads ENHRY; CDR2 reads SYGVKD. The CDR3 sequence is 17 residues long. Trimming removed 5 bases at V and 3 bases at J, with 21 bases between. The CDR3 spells CAISFQKQGLWTDTQYF. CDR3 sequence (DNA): TGTGCCATCAGTTTTCAGAAACAGGGTTTATGGACAGATACGCAGTATTTT.

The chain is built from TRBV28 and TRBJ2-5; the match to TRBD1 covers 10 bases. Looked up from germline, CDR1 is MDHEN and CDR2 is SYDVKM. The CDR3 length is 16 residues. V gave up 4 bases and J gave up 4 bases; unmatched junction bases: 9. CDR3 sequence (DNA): TGTGCCAGCAGTTCACCGGGACAGGGGTTGGGAGAGACCCAGTACTTC. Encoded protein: CASSSPGQGLGETQYF.

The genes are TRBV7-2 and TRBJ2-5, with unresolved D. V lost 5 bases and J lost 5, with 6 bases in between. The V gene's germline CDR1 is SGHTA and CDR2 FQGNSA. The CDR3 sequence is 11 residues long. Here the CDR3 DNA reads TGTGCCAGCAGCCCAATGGAGACCCAGTACTTC. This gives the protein CASSPMETQYF.

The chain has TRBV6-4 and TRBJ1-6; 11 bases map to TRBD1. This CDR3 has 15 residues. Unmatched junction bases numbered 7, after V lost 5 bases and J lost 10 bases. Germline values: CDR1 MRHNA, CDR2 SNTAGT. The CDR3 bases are TGTGCCAGCAGTTCCAAGGGACAGGGGGGCTCACCCCTCCACTTT. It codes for CASSSKGQGGSPLHF.